This T cell receptor (beta chain) is from a study of cytotoxic CD8 clonotypes in ibrutinib-treated CLL. Overall study context: The study included about 11 relapsed/refractory and under 16 treatment-naive patients; 17 to 18 had IGHV unmutated disease.

With regard to this clone: Its antigen is unknown.

This table comes from immunoSEQ multiplex PCR, and its TCRdb copy is limited to in-frame clones, with some not included. This repertoire shows 250,000 to 350,000 clones, 65% to 85% found once; its top ten account for 5.6%. Study-level results: Different sampling times were used for sustained-remission and progressing patients.

CDR3 length: 13 amino acids. V lost 5 bases and J 0 bases, leaving 8 bases between the germline ends. Per the germline V gene, CDR1 is SQVTM and CDR2 is ANQGSEA. The receptor was isolated from a human donor with chronic lymphocytic leukemia. The sequences come from PBMCs, collected at disease progression, from a patient treated with ibrutinib. This chain uses TRBV29-1 with TRBJ2-1; D gene uncertain. CDR3 sequence (DNA): TGCAGCGTTTTATGGGGCTCCTACAATGAGCAGTTCTTC. Translated, it gives CSVLWGSYNEQFF.